The sequence of this TCR beta chain was determined in a study of blood T cell repertoires in COVID-19. Study as a whole: COVID-19 samples collected from the United States, Italy and Spain covered acute and convalescent phases.

The CDR3 sequence is 14 residues long. Trimming took 3 bases from V and 6 from J; bases not matched to a gene: 3. CDR1 SGHAT and CDR2 FQNNGV come from the germline V gene. As handled by the study authors: Reference gene primer amplification in the assay estimated nucleated cell counts. Assay used: immunoSEQ multiplex PCR; TCRdb lists only in-frame clones, some missing. V and J calls and clone size are copied from that table; D and trimming were computed from the DNA. The table lists hundreds of thousands of clones, roughly 86% of them singletons. Ages ranged from about 18 to 89 years, with residence in 24 US areas. Which cohort a participant joined came from the clinical history participants gave.

The TCR comes from a woman aged 25 to 39 with acute COVID-19. The genes are TRBV11-2 and TRBJ2-4; 9 positions agree with TRBD1. Sequencing was done on a sample of PBMCs or T cells enriched from blood (not recorded which). The CDR3 DNA is TGTGCCAGCAGCTTCGACAGGGGGTCAAACATTCAGTACTTC. It codes for CASSFDRGSNIQYF.